This T cell receptor (beta chain) is drawn from a study of blood T cell repertoires in COVID-19. In the study overall: Acute and convalescent COVID-19 samples came from the United States, Italy and Spain.

CDR3 length equals 15 residues. The germline V gene encodes CDR1 MDHEN and CDR2 SYDVKM. Only in-frame clones appear in the TCRdb table, and some are missing; sequencing was by immunoSEQ multiplex PCR. This sample carries about 270,000 clones, 75% to 90% of them seen once, and the ten largest clones take 4.1%. Source material: PBMCs or T cells enriched from blood (not recorded which). The clonotype was recovered from a woman aged 30 to 39 with acute COVID-19. This rearrangement joins TRBV28 to TRBJ2-2; 10 positions match TRBD1. CDR3 in amino acids: CARTGGLENTGELFF. DNA for the CDR3: TGTGCGCGGACAGGGGGATTGGAGAACACCGGGGAGCTGTTTTTT.